This T cell receptor beta chain was sequenced for a study of T cells in localized non-small cell lung cancer. The data were produced by immunoSEQ multiplex PCR, yet TCRdb's version contains in-frame clones alone and is incomplete. Of about 1,700 clones listed, about 35% are singletons. A note on this clone: Its antigen is not identified.

Study-level results: Of the top 100 tumor clones, median around 60 were in adjacent lung, 25 to 35 among its top 100.

The V gene's germline CDR1 is KGHSH and CDR2 LQKENI. V lost 3 bases and J 7 bases, leaving 13 bases between the germline ends. This CDR3 comprises 15 residues. Researchers cut adjacent lung at least 2 cm from the tumor margin, and it showed no atypia. This chain uses TRBV18 with TRBJ1-6; D gene uncertain. The clonotype originates from a woman aged 35-75 years with stage II lung adenocarcinoma. Sequences were derived from normal lung tissue next to the tumor, sampled before any cancer treatment. CDR3 residues: CASSPYTAENSPLHF. The CDR3 region has the DNA TGTGCCAGCTCACCGTACACAGCAGAGAATTCACCCCTCCACTTT.